Listed below are T cell receptor beta chains from one sample, sequenced in a study of OX40 agonist ivuxolimab in advanced cancers. Clones were read by immunoSEQ multiplex PCR, and TCRdb kept only the in-frame ones, dropping some. Among about 58,000 clones listed, roughly 77% were seen once. Sequencing was performed on CD4+ or CD8+ T cells sorted from blood, taken in a trial of the OX40 agonist ivuxolimab. The receptors derive from an adult with an advanced solid tumor such as melanoma, head and neck, liver or kidney cancer. CDR3s include the opening cysteine and the closing phenylalanine or tryptophan. The D gene is left open where the match is weak. A row's size may be missing; if present it is once, few, many or a size class.

size: .
V: TRBV5-5
D: .
J: TRBJ1-4
CDR3: CASSSLSIGEKLFF
DNA: TGTGCCAGCAGCTCGTTATCCATAGGTGAAAAACTGTTTTTT

size: .
V: TRBV19
D: TRBD1
J: TRBJ2-7
CDR3: CASSTTGVSYEQYF
DNA: TGTGCCAGTAGTACCACAGGGGTTTCCTACGAGCAGTACTTC

size: .
V: TRBV5-1
D: .
J: TRBJ1-1
CDR3: CASSLVYSGQNTEAFF
DNA: TGCGCCAGCAGCTTGGTTTACTCAGGCCAGAACACTGAAGCTTTCTTT

size: .
V: TRBV14
D: .
J: TRBJ1-2
CDR3: CASSPLRASGYTF
DNA: TGTGCCAGCAGTCCGTTGAGGGCCAGTGGCTACACCTTC

size: .
V: TRBV27
D: TRBD2
J: TRBJ2-7
CDR3: CASSITLAGNYEQYF
DNA: TGTGCCAGCAGTATAACACTAGCGGGAAACTACGAGCAGTACTTC

size: .
V: TRBV7-8
D: .
J: TRBJ1-1
CDR3: CASSLGPWTEAFF
DNA: TGTGCCAGCAGCTTAGGACCGTGGACTGAAGCTTTCTTT

size: .
V: TRBV2
D: TRBD1
J: TRBJ1-5
CDR3: CASSTGTASNQPQHF
DNA: TGTGCCAGCAGCACCGGGACAGCAAGCAATCAGCCCCAGCATTTT

size: .
V: TRBV18
D: TRBD2
J: TRBJ2-1
CDR3: CAGSPIAGDGNEQFF
DNA: TGTGCCGGCTCACCTATAGCGGGAGACGGAAATGAGCAGTTCTTC

size: .
V: TRBV6-5
D: TRBD1
J: TRBJ2-5
CDR3: CASSNRGQETQYF
DNA: TGTGCCAGCAGTAACAGGGGACAAGAGACCCAGTACTTC

size: .
V: TRBV5-1
D: TRBD1
J: TRBJ2-7
CDR3: CASSLAQLGQGAYEQYF
DNA: TGCGCCAGCAGCTTGGCCCAACTGGGACAGGGGGCCTACGAGCAGTACTTC

size: .
V: TRBV2
D: .
J: TRBJ1-5
CDR3: CASSLPPQPQHF
DNA: TGTGCCAGCAGTCTTCCACCTCAGCCCCAGCATTTT

size: .
V: TRBV10-3
D: TRBD2
J: TRBJ2-5
CDR3: CAISRTSGGGQETQYF
DNA: TGTGCCATCAGTCGGACTAGCGGGGGGGGACAAGAGACCCAGTACTTC

size: .
V: TRBV7-9
D: .
J: TRBJ2-1
CDR3: CASSLDGGREQFF
DNA: TGTGCCAGCAGCTTAGATGGGGGGCGGGAGCAGTTCTTC

size: .
V: TRBV6-1
D: .
J: TRBJ1-4
CDR3: CASRPGHYEKLFF
DNA: TGTGCCAGCAGACCGGGACACTATGAAAAACTGTTTTTT

size: .
V: TRBV19
D: .
J: TRBJ2-7
CDR3: CASSRTDLYEQYF
DNA: TGTGCCAGTAGTAGGACAGACCTCTACGAGCAGTACTTC

size: once
V: TRBV10-3
D: TRBD1
J: TRBJ2-5
CDR3: CATTGQGQETQYF
DNA: TGTGCCACGACAGGACAGGGACAAGAGACCCAGTACTTC

size: .
V: TRBV12-2
D: .
J: TRBJ1-5
CDR3: CAKRTGNSNQPQHF
DNA: TGTGCAAAACGGACAGGGAATAGCAATCAGCCCCAGCATTTT

size: .
V: TRBV18
D: .
J: TRBJ1-2
CDR3: CASSPQGTNYGYTF
DNA: TGTGCCAGCTCACCACAGGGGACTAACTATGGCTACACCTTC

size: few
V: TRBV11-3
D: TRBD1
J: TRBJ1-1
CDR3: CASSWPDRGNTEAFF
DNA: TGTGCCAGCAGCTGGCCGGACAGGGGAAACACTGAAGCTTTCTTT

size: .
V: TRBV11-3
D: .
J: TRBJ1-2
CDR3: CASSLFPRNGYTF
DNA: TGTGCCAGCAGCTTATTTCCGCGGAATGGCTACACCTTC

size: .
V: TRBV19
D: .
J: TRBJ2-5
CDR3: CASSISGSQETQYF
DNA: TGTGCCAGTAGTATATCGGGTTCCCAAGAGACCCAGTACTTC

size: .
V: TRBV9
D: TRBD1
J: TRBJ1-3
CDR3: CASSVVDRGLSGNTIYF
DNA: TGTGCCAGCAGCGTAGTAGACAGGGGCCTCTCTGGAAACACCATATATTTT

size: .
V: TRBV5-1
D: .
J: TRBJ1-3
CDR3: CASSLALGSGNTIYF
DNA: TGCGCCAGTAGCTTGGCCCTGGGATCTGGAAACACCATATATTTT

size: .
V: TRBV11-3
D: TRBD2
J: TRBJ2-1
CDR3: CASSLGVGRAPNEQFF
DNA: TGTGCCAGCAGCTTAGGCGTCGGGAGGGCCCCCAATGAGCAGTTCTTC

size: once
V: TRBV4-1
D: .
J: TRBJ2-7
CDR3: CASSQDISRYEQYF
DNA: TGCGCCAGCAGCCAAGATATATCGAGGTACGAGCAGTACTTC

size: .
V: TRBV5-1
D: .
J: TRBJ1-2
CDR3: CASRGDTPPAGYTF
DNA: TGCGCCAGCCGCGGGGACACTCCACCGGCGGGCTACACCTTC

size: .
V: TRBV28
D: TRBD1
J: TRBJ1-5
CDR3: CASSSDRGPLGQPQHF
DNA: TGTGCCAGCAGCTCGGACAGGGGCCCACTGGGTCAGCCCCAGCATTTT

size: few
V: TRBV6-6
D: .
J: TRBJ1-6
CDR3: CASSILGAQASPLHF
DNA: TGTGCCAGCAGTATCCTAGGGGCGCAGGCTTCACCCCTCCACTTT

size: .
V: TRBV5-4
D: TRBD2
J: TRBJ2-1
CDR3: CASSAGQREGNEQFF
DNA: TGTGCCAGCAGCGCTGGTCAGCGGGAGGGGAATGAGCAGTTCTTC

size: .
V: TRBV7-3
D: .
J: TRBJ2-5
CDR3: CASSRGGKETQYF
DNA: TGTGCCAGCAGCCGTGGGGGTAAAGAGACCCAGTACTTC

size: .
V: TRBV10-3
D: TRBD2
J: TRBJ2-3
CDR3: CAINRGLGTDTQYF
DNA: TGTGCCATCAACCGGGGACTAGGCACAGATACGCAGTATTTT

size: .
V: TRBV18
D: TRBD2
J: TRBJ2-1
CDR3: CASSSAGTTSSYNEQFF
DNA: TGTGCCAGCTCCTCGGCCGGGACTACGAGCTCCTACAATGAGCAGTTCTTC

size: few
V: TRBV5-6
D: .
J: TRBJ1-2
CDR3: CASSPGYTRDTGYTF
DNA: TGTGCCAGCAGCCCGGGGTATACCAGGGATACTGGCTACACCTTC

size: .
V: TRBV5-6
D: .
J: TRBJ2-7
CDR3: CASSYLGGGFYEQYF
DNA: TGTGCCAGCAGCTACCTAGGGGGGGGCTTCTACGAGCAGTACTTC

size: .
V: TRBV19
D: .
J: TRBJ2-7
CDR3: CASSISGGSQYEQYF
DNA: TGTGCCAGTAGTATCTCAGGCGGTTCACAGTACGAGCAGTACTTC

size: once
V: TRBV5-6
D: TRBD1
J: TRBJ1-6
CDR3: CASSPPGQYSNRNSPLHF
DNA: TGTGCCAGCAGCCCCCCGGGACAGTATAGCAACCGCAATTCACCCCTCCACTTT

size: .
V: TRBV28
D: .
J: TRBJ2-6
CDR3: CASSPLPGRGANVLTF
DNA: TGTGCCAGCAGTCCGCTCCCAGGCCGGGGGGCCAACGTCCTGACTTTC

size: .
V: TRBV11-2
D: .
J: TRBJ2-7
CDR3: CASNIEYGWAYEQYF
DNA: TGTGCCAGCAACATAGAGTATGGTTGGGCCTACGAGCAGTACTTC

size: .
V: TRBV19
D: TRBD1
J: TRBJ1-5
CDR3: CASSISTTGGQPQHF
DNA: TGTGCCAGTAGTATAAGCACCACAGGGGGCCAGCCCCAGCATTTT

size: .
V: TRBV14
D: .
J: TRBJ1-5
CDR3: CASKPGLINQPQHF
DNA: TGTGCCAGCAAACCGGGACTTATCAATCAGCCCCAGCATTTT

size: few
V: TRBV5-1
D: .
J: TRBJ1-1
CDR3: CASSPGRDTEAFF
DNA: TGCGCCAGCTCTCCGGGACGCGACACTGAAGCTTTCTTT

size: .
V: TRBV11-2
D: .
J: TRBJ2-7
CDR3: CASSPDVYSYEQYF
DNA: TGTGCCAGCAGCCCAGACGTCTACTCCTACGAGCAGTACTTC

size: .
V: TRBV2
D: .
J: TRBJ2-3
CDR3: CASVQGVTDTQYF
DNA: TGTGCCAGCGTCCAGGGAGTGACAGATACGCAGTATTTT

size: .
V: TRBV5-1
D: TRBD1
J: TRBJ2-7
CDR3: CASSRGTGIDEQYF
DNA: TGCGCCAGCAGCCGCGGGACAGGGATAGACGAGCAGTACTTC

size: .
V: TRBV28
D: TRBD2
J: TRBJ2-1
CDR3: CASRSPGGTYNEQFF
DNA: TGTGCCAGCAGGTCCCCGGGGGGAACCTACAATGAGCAGTTCTTC

size: .
V: TRBV18
D: .
J: TRBJ1-5
CDR3: CASSGVDQPQHF
DNA: TGTGCCAGCTCAGGGGTTGATCAGCCCCAGCATTTT

size: .
V: TRBV23-1
D: .
J: TRBJ1-3
CDR3: CASRPPIGKREDTIYF
DNA: TGCGCCAGCAGACCTCCCATAGGGAAGCGGGAAGACACCATATATTTT

size: .
V: TRBV28
D: .
J: TRBJ2-7
CDR3: CASSLSRAYEQYF
DNA: TGTGCCAGCAGTTTATCTAGGGCCTACGAGCAGTACTTC

size: .
V: TRBV5-5
D: .
J: TRBJ2-2
CDR3: CASALTVMNTGELFF
DNA: TGTGCCAGCGCATTGACAGTCATGAACACCGGGGAGCTGTTTTTT

size: .
V: TRBV6-6
D: .
J: TRBJ2-3
CDR3: CASSYSMAGTQYF
DNA: TGTGCCAGCAGTTACTCGATGGCGGGTACGCAGTATTTT

size: .
V: TRBV27
D: .
J: TRBJ2-1
CDR3: CASSPGFINNEQFF
DNA: TGTGCCAGCAGTCCCGGTTTTATTAACAATGAGCAGTTCTTC

size: few
V: TRBV11-3
D: TRBD2
J: TRBJ2-7
CDR3: CASSLRGEGGEQYF
DNA: TGTGCCAGCAGCTTACGGGGGGAGGGTGGCGAGCAGTACTTC

size: .
V: TRBV5-1
D: TRBD2
J: TRBJ2-5
CDR3: CASSLGEGLLRETQYF
DNA: TGCGCCAGCAGCTTGGGAGAGGGACTACTCCGGGAGACCCAGTACTTC